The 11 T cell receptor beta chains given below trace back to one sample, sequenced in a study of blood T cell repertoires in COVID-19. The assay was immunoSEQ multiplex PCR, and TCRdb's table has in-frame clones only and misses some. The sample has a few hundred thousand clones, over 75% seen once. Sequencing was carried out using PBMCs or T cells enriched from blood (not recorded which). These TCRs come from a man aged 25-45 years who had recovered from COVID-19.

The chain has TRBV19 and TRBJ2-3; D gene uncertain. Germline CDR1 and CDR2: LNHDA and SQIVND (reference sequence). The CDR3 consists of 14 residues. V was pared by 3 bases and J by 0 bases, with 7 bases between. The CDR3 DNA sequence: TGTGCCAGTAGTATCACACCTAGCACAGATACGCAGTATTTT. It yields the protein CASSITPSTDTQYF.

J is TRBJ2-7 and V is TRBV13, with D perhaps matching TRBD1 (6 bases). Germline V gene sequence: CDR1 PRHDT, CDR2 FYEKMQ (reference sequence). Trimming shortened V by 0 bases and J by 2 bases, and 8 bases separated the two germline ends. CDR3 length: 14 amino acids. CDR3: CASSLGTGTYEQYF. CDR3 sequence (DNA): TGTGCCAGCAGCTTAGGGACAGGAACCTACGAGCAGTACTTC.

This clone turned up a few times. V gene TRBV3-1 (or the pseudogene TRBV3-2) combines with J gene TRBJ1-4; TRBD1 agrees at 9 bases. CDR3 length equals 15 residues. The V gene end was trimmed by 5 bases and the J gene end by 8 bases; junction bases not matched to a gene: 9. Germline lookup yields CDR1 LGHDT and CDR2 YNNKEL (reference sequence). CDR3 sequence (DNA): TGTGCCAGCAGCGCCCTGACAGGGGGGCAAGAAAAACTGTTTTTT. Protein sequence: CASSALTGGQEKLFF.

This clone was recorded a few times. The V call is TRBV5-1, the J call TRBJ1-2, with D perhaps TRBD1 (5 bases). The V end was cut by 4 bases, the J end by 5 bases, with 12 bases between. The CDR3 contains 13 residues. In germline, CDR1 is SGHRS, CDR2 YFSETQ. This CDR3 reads CASSTGEGYGYTF. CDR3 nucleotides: TGCGCCAGCAGCACGGGAGAGGGGTATGGCTACACCTTC.

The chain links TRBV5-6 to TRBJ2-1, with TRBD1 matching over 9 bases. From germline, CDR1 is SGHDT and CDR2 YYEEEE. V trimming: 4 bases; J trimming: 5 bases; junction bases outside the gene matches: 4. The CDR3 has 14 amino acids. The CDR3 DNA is TGTGCCAGCAGCAAAGGGACAGGGAACAATGAGCAGTTCTTC. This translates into CASSKGTGNNEQFF.

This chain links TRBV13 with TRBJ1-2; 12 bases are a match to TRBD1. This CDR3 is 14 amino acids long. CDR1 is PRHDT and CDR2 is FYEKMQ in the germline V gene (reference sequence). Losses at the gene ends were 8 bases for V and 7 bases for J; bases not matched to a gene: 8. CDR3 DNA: TGTGCCAGCGCTAGGGGACAGGGGGCCGGTGGCTACACCTTC. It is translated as CASARGQGAGGYTF.

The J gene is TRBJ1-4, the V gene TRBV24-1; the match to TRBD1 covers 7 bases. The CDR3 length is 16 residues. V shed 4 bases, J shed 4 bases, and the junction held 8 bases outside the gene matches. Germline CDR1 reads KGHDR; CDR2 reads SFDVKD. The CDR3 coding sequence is TGTGCCACCAGTGAGGTTACAGGGGCTGGTAATGAAAAACTGTTTTTT. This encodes CATSEVTGAGNEKLFF.

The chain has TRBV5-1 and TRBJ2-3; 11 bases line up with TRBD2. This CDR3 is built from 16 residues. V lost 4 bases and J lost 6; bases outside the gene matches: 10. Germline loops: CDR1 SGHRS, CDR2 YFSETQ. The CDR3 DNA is TGCGCCAGCAGCCCCCGCGGACTAGCGGGTGTTGATACGCAGTATTTT. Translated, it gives CASSPRGLAGVDTQYF.

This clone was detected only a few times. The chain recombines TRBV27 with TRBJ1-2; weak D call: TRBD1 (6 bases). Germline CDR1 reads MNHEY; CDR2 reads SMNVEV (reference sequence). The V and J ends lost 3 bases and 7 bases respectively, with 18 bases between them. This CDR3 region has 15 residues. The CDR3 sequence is CASSFSGAIKGGYTF. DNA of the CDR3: TGTGCCAGCAGTTTTTCAGGGGCCATCAAGGGTGGCTACACCTTC.

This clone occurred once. CDR3 nucleotide sequence: TGTGCCAGCAGCTTAGCAGGGATGCAATTCACAGATACGCAGTATTTT. Protein: CASSLAGMQFTDTQYF. V gene TRBV13 combines with J gene TRBJ2-3; TRBD1 might be the D (5 bases). This CDR3 is built from 16 residues. Germline V gives CDR1 PRHDT, CDR2 FYEKMQ (reference sequence). Trimming cost V 1 base and J 2 bases, with 13 bases left between them.

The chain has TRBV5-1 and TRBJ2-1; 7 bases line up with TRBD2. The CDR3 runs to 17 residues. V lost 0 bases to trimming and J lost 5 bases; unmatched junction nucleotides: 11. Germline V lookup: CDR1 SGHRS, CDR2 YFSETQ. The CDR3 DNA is TGCGCCAGCAGCTTGGAATTTGCGCGGCGGGGGAACAATGAGCAGTTCTTC. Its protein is CASSLEFARRGNNEQFF.